These 27 T cell receptor beta chains were sequenced from one sample in a study of blood T cell repertoires in COVID-19. Measured with immunoSEQ multiplex PCR; TCRdb has only the in-frame clones, and not every one. Of some 270,000 clones in the sample, 75% to 90% were seen once. Sequenced sample: PBMCs or T cells enriched from blood (not recorded which). The source is a woman aged 25 to 39 who had recovered from COVID-19.

This clone was seen once. The V and J genes are TRBV18 and TRBJ1-4; D is uncertain. Between the trimmed V and J ends, which lost 3 bases and 3 bases, there was a span of 11 bases. The CDR3 is made up of 15 amino acids. The germline V gene encodes CDR1 KGHSH and CDR2 LQKENI. CDR3 region: CASSPEAAANEKLFF. In DNA form, the CDR3 reads TGTGCCAGCTCACCGGAGGCAGCAGCTAATGAAAAACTGTTTTTT. Full variable domain (remainder filled in from reference TRBV18 and TRBJ1-4): NAGVMQNPRHLVRRRGQEARLRCSPMKGHSHVYWYRQLPEEGLKFMVYLQKENIIDESGMPKERFSAEFPKEGPSILRIQQVVRGDSAAYFCASSPEAAANEKLFFGSGTQLSVL.

The rearrangement uses TRBV6-6 and TRBJ2-1; 7 bases are a match to TRBD1. CDR3 length equals 14 residues. Germline V gene lookup returns CDR1 MNHNY and CDR2 SVGAGI (reference sequence). V trimming: 5 bases; J trimming: 6 bases; junction bases outside the gene matches: 7. The CDR3 spells CASSALGTANEQFF. The CDR3 DNA is TGTGCCAGCAGTGCACTAGGGACAGCCAATGAGCAGTTCTTC.

The genes are TRBV19 and TRBJ2-1; D is possibly TRBD2 (5 bases). V was cut by 1 base and J by 6 bases, with 16 bases left in between. The CDR3 runs 16 residues. Germline V lookup: CDR1 LNHDA, CDR2 SQIVND (reference sequence). CDR3 region: CASSIGSGGRSNEQFF. CDR3 sequence (DNA): TGTGCCAGTAGTATAGGATCCGGAGGCCGAAGCAATGAGCAGTTCTTC.

The gene calls are TRBV7-2 and TRBJ2-3; 9 nucleotides line up with TRBD2. The CDR3 spans 16 residues. Germline CDR1 reads SGHTA; CDR2 reads FQGNSA. V was pared by 7 bases and J by 4 bases, with 12 bases of the junction left unmatched. The DNA for the CDR3 is TGTGCCAGCAACCAGGCGGTAGCGGGAGTTTCAGATACGCAGTATTTT. It translates to CASNQAVAGVSDTQYF.

This clone was seen a handful of times. DNA of the CDR3: TGTGCCAGCAGTTACTCGACGGCAGGGACAGATACGCAGTATTTT. This codes for CASSYSTAGTDTQYF. This chain connects TRBV6-5 to TRBJ2-3, with a tentative D call TRBD1 (5 bases). V was trimmed by 0 bases and J by 3 bases, leaving 10 bases between them. The germline CDR1 and CDR2 sequences are MNHEY and SVGAGI. The CDR3 loop spans 15 amino acids.

The chain links TRBV5-6 to TRBJ1-4; TRBD1 aligns across 11 bases. V trimming: 1 base; J trimming: 9 bases; junction bases outside the gene matches: 8. Germline V gene data show CDR1 as SGHDT and CDR2 as YYEEEE. The CDR3 is 16 amino acids. CDR3 bases: TGTGCCAGCAGCTTGTTGCCGGGACAGGGGGTCCAAAAACTGTTTTTT. Protein product: CASSLLPGQGVQKLFF. Full variable domain (missing parts from reference TRBV5-6 and TRBJ1-4): DAGVTQSPTHLIKTRGQQVTLRCSPKSGHDTVSWYQQALGQGPQFIFQYYEEEERQRGNFPDRFSGHQFPNYSSELNVNALLLGDSALYLCASSLLPGQGVQKLFFGSGTQLSVL.

This clone has only one observation. This chain links TRBV10-2 with TRBJ2-7, with D tentatively TRBD2 (5 bases). In germline, CDR1 is WSHSY, CDR2 SAAADI. There are 14 residues in the CDR3. V was trimmed by 2 bases and J by 1 base, leaving 9 bases between them. DNA of the CDR3: TGCGCCAGCAGTGAGACCGGACTTTCCTACGAGCAGTACTTC. It specifies CASSETGLSYEQYF.

V usage is TRBV6-5 and J usage is TRBJ1-2; D call uncertain. The CDR3 loop spans 14 amino acids. The germline gives CDR1 MNHEY, CDR2 SVGAGI. With 6 bases removed from V and 6 bases from J, the gap between germline ends came to 17 bases. For the CDR3, the DNA is TGTGCCAGCAGCCGATTTGAGGAGGGTAATGGCTACACCTTC. This sequence encodes CASSRFEEGNGYTF.

The rearrangement links TRBV6-4 to TRBJ2-1; TRBD2 aligns across 8 bases. The V segment lost 2 bases and the J segment 0 bases; nucleotides outside the gene matches: 3. The CDR3 covers 16 residues. Germline V lookup: CDR1 MRHNA, CDR2 SNTAGT. CDR3 DNA: TGTGCCAGCAGTGACCCAACTAGCGGCTCCTACAATGAGCAGTTCTTC. Its protein product is CASSDPTSGSYNEQFF.

V gene TRBV12-3 or TRBV12-4 combines with J gene TRBJ1-1; a weak D match, TRBD1 (5 bases). This CDR3 has 13 residues. The ends were cut back, 2 bases at V and 7 bases at J, with 11 bases in the middle. The CDR3 DNA is TGTGCCAGCAGTTTACTGGGAGGGGATGAAGCTTTCTTT. Its protein is CASSLLGGDEAFF.

The rearrangement uses TRBV27 and TRBJ1-2, with unresolved D. With 1 base removed from V and 4 bases from J, the gap between germline ends came to 10 bases. Germline CDR1 MNHEY, CDR2 SMNVEV (reference sequence). CDR3 length: 14 residues. The CDR3 region has the DNA TGTGCCAGCAGTTTATTTCGGGAAGGCTATGGCTACACCTTC. Protein product: CASSLFREGYGYTF.

This clone has a single count. The CDR3 region is CASSPLEEAAGEKLFF. DNA for the CDR3: TGCGCCAGCAGCCCACTCGAGGAGGCAGCCGGTGAAAAACTGTTTTTT. This chain connects TRBV5-1 to TRBJ1-4; D gene unclear. V gave up 4 bases and J gave up 7 bases, with 20 bases separating them. The CDR3 is made up of 16 amino acids. Germline assignment: CDR1 SGHRS and CDR2 YFSETQ.

The chain employs TRBV12-3 or TRBV12-4 and TRBJ1-2; D unresolved. Trimming cost V 1 base and J 4 bases, with 7 bases left between them. The CDR3 is 13 residues long. The CDR3 nucleotides read TGTGCCAGCAGTTTAGGACTTCGCTATGGCTACACCTTC. Protein sequence: CASSLGLRYGYTF.

CDR3 nucleotides: TGTGCCAGCAGCACCCGGGACAGATCCTACGAGCAGTACTTC. This codes for CASSTRDRSYEQYF. The V call is TRBV27, the J call TRBJ2-7, with 7 bases fitting TRBD1. The germline V gene has CDR1 MNHEY and CDR2 SMNVEV (reference sequence). The CDR3 loop spans 14 amino acids. Trimming cost V 6 bases and J 1 base; bases outside gene matches: 6.

The chain carries TRBV28 and TRBJ1-4; D remains ambiguous. Deletions cut 5 bases from V and 6 bases from J, with 13 bases between. From germline, CDR1 is MDHEN and CDR2 SYDVKM. The CDR3 length is 14 residues. The CDR3 here is CASSIEGGYEKLFF. Here the CDR3 DNA reads TGTGCCAGCAGTATTGAGGGAGGGTATGAAAAACTGTTTTTT.

This sequence joins TRBV30 and TRBJ2-7, with D perhaps TRBD1 (5 bases). The CDR3 extends over 14 amino acids. Germline lookup yields CDR1 GTSNPN and CDR2 SVGIG (reference sequence). V was cut by 7 bases and J by 7 bases, with 23 bases left in between. The CDR3 nucleotides are TGTGCCTTCCCAGGTGTTGGGGCGTCTGGAGAGCAGTACTTC. It codes for CAFPGVGASGEQYF.

The rearrangement joins TRBV6-6 to TRBJ1-2; 9 positions agree with TRBD1. CDR3 size: 12 residues. V lost 6 bases to trimming and J lost 10 bases; unmatched junction nucleotides: 6. The germline gives CDR1 MNHNY, CDR2 SVGAGI (reference sequence). The CDR3 sequence: CASSPGQGDYTF. In nucleotides, the CDR3 is TGTGCCAGCAGCCCGGGACAGGGTGACTACACCTTC.

The chain carries TRBV5-1 and TRBJ1-1; no firm D call. The ends were cut back, 3 bases at V and 8 bases at J, with 11 bases in the middle. The CDR3 loop spans 12 amino acids. The germline V gene has CDR1 SGHRS and CDR2 YFSETQ. CDR3 DNA sequence: TGCGCCAGCAGCTCCGGGGATTTGGAAGCTTTCTTT. Protein sequence: CASSSGDLEAFF.

The DNA for the CDR3 is TGTGCCAGCAGTGAGTCTCAGGATGTCAAACTGTTTTTT. This translates into CASSESQDVKLFF. V and J are TRBV2 and TRBJ1-4; D ambiguous. The V end lost 3 bases, the J end lost 11 bases, and 13 bases lay between the germline ends. There are 13 residues in the CDR3. The germline gives CDR1 SNHLY, CDR2 FYNNEI.

For this clone: The junction departs from the called germline gene at one end, perhaps through a read error. The chain employs TRBV6-5 and TRBJ2-1, with 9 bases fitting TRBD1. This CDR3 comprises 12 residues. Germline assignment: CDR1 MNHEY and CDR2 SVGAGI. CDR3 sequence (DNA): TGCGAAAGGACAGGGGATTACAATGAGCAGTTCTTC. It encodes CERTGDYNEQFF.

This clone was observed a few times. The genes are TRBV24-1 and TRBJ2-2; TRBD1 might be the D (8 bases). The V end lost 3 bases, the J end lost 5 bases, and 15 bases lay between the germline ends. Germline loops: CDR1 KGHDR, CDR2 SFDVKD. The CDR3 is made up of 16 amino acids. DNA for the CDR3: TGTGCCACCAGTGATCCCGGACAGGGAGGGACCGGGGAGCTGTTTTTT. Translation: CATSDPGQGGTGELFF.

The CDR3: CASSYGGTGTNYGYTF. The CDR3 nucleotides are TGTGCCAGCAGTTACGGCGGGACAGGGACTAACTATGGCTACACCTTC. The rearrangement uses TRBV6-5 and TRBJ1-2, with 9 bases lining up with TRBD1. Germline-derived CDR1 and CDR2 are MNHEY and SVGAGI. The J segment lost 0 bases and the V segment lost 2 bases, leaving 4 bases of the junction unmatched. The CDR3 runs 16 residues.

The chain employs TRBV10-1 and TRBJ2-1, with 11 bases matching TRBD2. The CDR3 is 15 amino acids. CDR1 is WNHNN and CDR2 is SYGVQD in the germline V gene (reference sequence). V was clipped by 2 bases and J by 6 bases; unmatched bases: 3. The CDR3 coding sequence is TGCGCCAGCAGTGAGACTAGCGGGGGTCGCAATGAGCAGTTCTTC. Its translation is CASSETSGGRNEQFF.

The chain recombines TRBV7-8 with TRBJ2-5; TRBD2 agrees at 8 bases. This CDR3 spans 15 amino acids. J lost 5 bases, V lost 0 bases, and 5 bases had no gene match. Germline loops: CDR1 SGHVS, CDR2 FQNEAQ. The CDR3 region has the DNA TGTGCCAGCAGCTTAGCCGGGGGGGGGCGCGAGACCCAGTACTTC. Protein sequence: CASSLAGGGRETQYF. Full variable domain (missing parts from reference TRBV7-8 and TRBJ2-5): GAGVSQSPRYKVAKRGQDVALRCDPISGHVSLFWYQQALGQGPEFLTYFQNEAQLDKSGLPSDRFFAERPEGSVSTLKIQRTQQEDSAVYLCASSLAGGGRETQYFGPGTRLLVL.

This sequence joins TRBV30 and TRBJ1-3; 7 bases align to TRBD1. Unmatched junction bases numbered 3, after V lost 1 base and J lost 0 bases. CDR1 GTSNPN and CDR2 SVGIG come from the germline V gene (reference sequence). This CDR3 is 15 amino acids long. The CDR3 bases are TGTGCCTGGAGTGGACAGGGCTACTCTGGAAACACCATATATTTT. Its translation: CAWSGQGYSGNTIYF.

The J gene is TRBJ1-6, the V gene TRBV5-4; 7 nucleotides align to TRBD1. This CDR3 contains 15 residues. CDR1 SGHNT and CDR2 YYREEE come from the germline V gene (reference sequence). Trimming cost V 4 bases and J 5 bases; bases outside gene matches: 6. DNA of the CDR3: TGTGCCAGCAGCCCCCGACAGGGAAATAATTCACCCCTCCACTTT. Translating gives CASSPRQGNNSPLHF.

This chain connects TRBV4-1 to TRBJ1-2; D remains unclear. V lost 0 bases and J lost 8, with 13 bases in between. Germline CDR1 reads MGHRA; CDR2 reads YSYEKL. There are 14 residues in the CDR3. CDR3: CASSQDHRTSGYTF. The CDR3 DNA is TGCGCCAGCAGCCAAGATCACCGAACTTCGGGCTACACCTTC.